These 2 T cell receptor beta chains were all obtained from the same sample, sequenced in a study of cytomegalovirus exposure and HLA in healthy donors. It was with 60 Vbeta and 13 Jbeta primers that the PCR ran. Here immunoSEQ multiplex PCR was the method, and the copy in TCRdb shows in-frame clones only, minus some. The data contain under 200,000 clones, roughly four fifths of them singletons. Sequencing was done on a sample of PBMCs. The source of these receptors is a man between 45 and 60 years old in good health and CMV-seropositive.

The chain uses TRBV19 and TRBJ1-5; D is unresolved. This CDR3 has 15 amino acids. V was trimmed by 3 bases and J by 0 bases, leaving 9 bases between them. CDR1 and CDR2 (germline): LNHDA, SQIVND (reference sequence). The CDR3 loop is CASSMQQYSNQPQHF. The CDR3, as DNA: TGTGCCAGTAGTATGCAACAATATAGCAATCAGCCCCAGCATTTT.

As for this clone: The junction and the germline gene differ at one end; a read error may be behind it. This sequence joins TRBV28 and TRBJ2-7, with a possible D match to TRBD2 (6 bases). The CDR3 contains 11 residues. CDR1 is MDHEN, CDR2 SYDVKM, per germline. The CDR3 DNA follows: TGTGCCAGCAGCGACGTTTGGGGGAGGAACTTC. Translation gives CASSDVWGRNF.